This T cell receptor (beta chain) emerged from a study of T cell responses to AZD1222 COVID-19 vaccine. Study outcomes and limitations: Baseline seropositives among AZD1222 recipients totaled only five or six. Reportedly, nearly half the spike-specific TCRs target unmutated variant regions.

The V gene's germline CDR1 is KGHSH and CDR2 LQKENI. The germline V and J ends were trimmed by 0 bases and 5 bases, with 7 bases remaining between them. The CDR3 covers 13 residues. As for this clone: Its specificity is unknown.

TCRdb's copy holds only in-frame clones and misses some; the assay was immunoSEQ multiplex PCR. This table holds about 210,000 clones, roughly 92% found once. This receptor was identified in an adult in good health. This sequence joins TRBV18 and TRBJ1-2; unclear D gene. Sequencing used peripheral blood, obtained on day 0 of AZD1222 vaccination. CDR3 sequence: CASSPPAVYGYTF. In DNA, the CDR3 is TGTGCCAGCTCACCACCTGCAGTGTATGGCTACACCTTC.